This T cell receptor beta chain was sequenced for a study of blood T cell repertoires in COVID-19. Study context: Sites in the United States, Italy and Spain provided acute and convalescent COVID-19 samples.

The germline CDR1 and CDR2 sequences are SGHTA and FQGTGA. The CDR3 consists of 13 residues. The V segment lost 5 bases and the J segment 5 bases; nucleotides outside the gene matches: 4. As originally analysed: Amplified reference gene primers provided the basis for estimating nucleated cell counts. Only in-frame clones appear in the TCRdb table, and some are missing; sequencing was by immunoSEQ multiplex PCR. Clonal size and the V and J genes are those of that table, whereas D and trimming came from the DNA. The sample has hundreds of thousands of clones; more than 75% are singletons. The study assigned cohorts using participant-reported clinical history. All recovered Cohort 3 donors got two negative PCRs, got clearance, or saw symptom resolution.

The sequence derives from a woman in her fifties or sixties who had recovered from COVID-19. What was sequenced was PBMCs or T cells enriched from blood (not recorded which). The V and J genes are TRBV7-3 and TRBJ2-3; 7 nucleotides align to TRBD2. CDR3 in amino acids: CASSAWGGDTQYF. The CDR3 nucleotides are TGTGCCAGCAGCGCATGGGGGGGAGATACGCAGTATTTT.